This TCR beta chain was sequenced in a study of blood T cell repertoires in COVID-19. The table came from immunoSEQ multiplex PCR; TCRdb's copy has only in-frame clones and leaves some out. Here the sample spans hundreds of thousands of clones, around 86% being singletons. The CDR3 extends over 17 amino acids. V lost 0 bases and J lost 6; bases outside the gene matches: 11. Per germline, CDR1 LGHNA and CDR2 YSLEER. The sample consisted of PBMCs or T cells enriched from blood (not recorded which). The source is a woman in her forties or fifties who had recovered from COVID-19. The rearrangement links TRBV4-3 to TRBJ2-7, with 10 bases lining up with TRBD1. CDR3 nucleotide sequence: TGCGCCAGCAGCCAAGATAGGTCTTTTTGGGACAGGGGCGAGCAGTACTTC. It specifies CASSQDRSFWDRGEQYF.